This TCR beta chain was observed in a study of blood T cell repertoires in COVID-19. Study in general: Sites across the United States, Italy and Spain contributed samples from acute and convalescent COVID-19. In each case, the material was cDNA or gDNA derived from T cells, B-cell-depleted T cells, or PBMCs.

In the study's own analysis: Reference gene primer amplification gave estimated nucleated cell counts. The protocol was immunoSEQ multiplex PCR, while the TCRdb copy is restricted to in-frame clones and leaves out a portion. V, J and clone size reflect that table, while D and trimming were determined from the DNA. The sample lists roughly 390,000 clones, around 87% seen once, with under 11% in the top ten. Patients of the Seattle cohort, enrolled during active infection, were followed longitudinally. V lost 2 bases to trimming and J lost 6 bases; unmatched junction nucleotides: 8. CDR1 is GTSNPN, CDR2 SVGIG, per germline (reference sequence). The CDR3 sequence is 14 residues long.

This chain joins TRBV30 and TRBJ2-3; 7 bases are a match to TRBD2. The clonotype originates from a woman younger than 45 with COVID-19, enrolled during active disease. Sequenced sample: peripheral blood. CDR3 amino acids: CAWSPRGGPDTQYF. The CDR3 coding sequence is TGTGCCTGGAGTCCGAGGGGAGGGCCCGATACGCAGTATTTT.